The clone carrying this T cell receptor (beta chain) appeared once. Recruits, aged about 18 to 95 years, lived in 24 US areas. This specimen belongs to a study of blood T cell repertoires in COVID-19. At the level of the study: There were acute and convalescent COVID-19 samples, and they came from the United States, Italy and Spain.

Produced via immunoSEQ multiplex PCR; TCRdb's table is partial and in-frame only. The sample has roughly 200,000 clones, less than 85% seen once; the top ten hold around 20%. V lost 5 bases and J lost 10; bases outside the gene matches: 8. The germline V gene has CDR1 KGHDR and CDR2 SFDVKD. This CDR3 region has 14 residues. The chain recombines TRBV24-1 with TRBJ2-1; TRBD2 matches at 9 bases. This clonotype was sampled from a man in his forties who had recovered from COVID-19. The sequenced sample consisted of PBMCs or T cells enriched from blood (not recorded which). The CDR3 nucleotides are TGTGCCACCAGTGTAGCGGGAGCGTCTCAAGAGCAGTTCTTC. The encoded protein is CATSVAGASQEQFF.